This TCR beta chain was sequenced during a study of blood T cell repertoires in COVID-19. Overall study context: From the United States, Italy and Spain came samples of acute and convalescent COVID-19.

Categorization into cohorts depended on clinical history that participants reported. Germline CDR1 MNHEY, CDR2 SVGEGT. CDR3 length: 13 amino acids. V was cut by 2 bases and J by 2 bases, with 7 bases left in between. Under the authors' procedure: Amplifying reference gene primers gave estimates of nucleated cell counts. Assay used: immunoSEQ multiplex PCR; TCRdb lists only in-frame clones, some missing. Clone size and the V and J calls come from that table; the DNA yielded D and trimming. The sample lists 150,000 to 200,000 clones; over 75% were seen once. The clonotype was recovered from a woman under 30 who had recovered from COVID-19. The chain combines TRBV6-2 or TRBV6-3 with TRBJ2-7; the D is unclear. The sequencing sample was made of PBMCs or T cells enriched from blood (not recorded which). The CDR3 nucleotides are TGTGCCAGCAGTTACGAACAGACCTACGAGCAGTACTTC. Protein: CASSYEQTYEQYF.